The 13 T cell receptor beta chains below all came from one sample that was sequenced in a study of a mutant IDH1 vaccine in newly diagnosed glioma. Using immunoSEQ multiplex PCR, the repertoire was profiled, and TCRdb retains in-frame clones only, with some absent. The sample shows 52,000 or so clones, roughly 82% of them seen only once. These TCRs are of unknown antigen specificity. Stated time point: week 5, during vaccination. The study gave 300 ug of mutant IDH1 20-mer peptide per vaccine dose, with topical imiquimod. The source was PBMCs, collected from a glioma patient whose treatment included an IDH1 peptide vaccine. The receptors derive from a woman aged 18 to 35 with glioma. Some clones in this sample may be carry-over from other donors' samples.

The rearrangement links TRBV4-2 to TRBJ2-1, with 12 bases lining up with TRBD2. The CDR3 length is 17 residues. The V segment lost 1 base and the J segment 6 bases; nucleotides outside the gene matches: 7. Germline lookup yields CDR1 LGHNA and CDR2 YNFKEQ. The CDR3 protein is CASSQVGLAGTVNEQFF. CDR3 bases: TGTGCCAGCAGCCAAGTCGGACTAGCGGGAACAGTCAATGAGCAGTTCTTC.

This clone was seen a few times. The chain is built from TRBV6-5 and TRBJ2-2, with 11 bases lining up with TRBD1. Germline V gene lookup returns CDR1 MNHEY and CDR2 SVGAGI. CDR3 length: 14 amino acids. Trimming at V came to 6 bases and at J to 5 bases, leaving 2 bases not matched to a gene. The CDR3 is CASRGQGDTGELFF. CDR3 coding DNA: TGTGCCAGCAGGGGACAGGGGGATACCGGGGAGCTGTTTTTT.

This chain connects TRBV27 to TRBJ2-7; 8 positions match TRBD2. The V segment lost 5 bases and the J segment 2 bases; nucleotides outside the gene matches: 5. Germline V lookup: CDR1 MNHEY, CDR2 SMNVEV (reference sequence). CDR3 length equals 14 residues. DNA of the CDR3: TGTGCCAGCAGTCTAAGCGGGGGTCCCTACGAGCAGTACTTC. Translation: CASSLSGGPYEQYF.

This chain uses TRBV6-6 with TRBJ2-7, with 7 bases aligning to TRBD2. In germline, CDR1 is MNHNY, CDR2 SVGAGI (reference sequence). The V gene end was trimmed by 7 bases and the J gene end by 5 bases; junction bases not matched to a gene: 11. The CDR3 is 14 amino acids. The CDR3 DNA follows: TGTGCCAGCAATTTTGTTCGGGGAGGGAACGAGCAGTACTTC. Its translation is CASNFVRGGNEQYF.

The V call is TRBV29-1, the J call TRBJ1-2; D might be TRBD1 (6 bases). Germline assignment: CDR1 SQVTM and CDR2 ANQGSEA. There are 16 residues in the CDR3. With 4 bases removed from V and 4 bases from J, the gap between germline ends came to 22 bases. CDR3 DNA: TGCAGCGTTGGGTGGGGGCAGGGAAGGCCGAGCTATGGCTACACCTTC. Its translation is CSVGWGQGRPSYGYTF.

The J gene is TRBJ2-6, the V gene TRBV30; D is ambiguous. The CDR3 runs 10 residues. V was clipped by 4 bases and J by 8 bases, with 3 bases between them. Per germline, CDR1 GTSNPN and CDR2 SVGIG (reference sequence). CDR3 loop: CAWKTNVLTF. The CDR3 nucleotides read TGTGCCTGGAAAACCAACGTCCTGACTTTC.

This clone was seen only once. V is TRBV14 and J is TRBJ2-7; 12 bases match TRBD2. V dropped 1 base and J dropped 5; count of bases not matched to a gene: 3. The germline V gene encodes CDR1 SGHDN and CDR2 FVKESK. The CDR3 totals 15 residues. CDR3 sequence (DNA): TGTGCCAGCAGCCAAGCAACTAGCGGGAGGAACGAGCAGTACTTC. Translation: CASSQATSGRNEQYF.

The chain combines TRBV5-3 with TRBJ2-7; TRBD2 matches 13 bases. TRBV5-3 is flagged as an ORF with uncertain function. The junction had 3 bases not matched to a gene; V was cut back by 0 bases and J by 3 bases. The CDR3 is 16 residues long. CDR3 amino acids: CARSLGGTSGIYEQYF. In DNA, the CDR3 is TGTGCCAGAAGCTTGGGCGGGACTAGCGGGATCTACGAGCAGTACTTC.

This clone was found a few times. The chain couples TRBV6-1 to TRBJ1-1; 7 bases fit TRBD1. The J segment lost 2 bases and the V segment lost 6 bases, leaving 6 bases of the junction unmatched. Germline-derived CDR1 and CDR2 are MNHNS and SASEGT. The CDR3 has 14 amino acids. The DNA of the CDR3 is TGTGCCAGCAGCGGACAGGTCCAAAACACTGAAGCTTTCTTT. Its protein product is CASSGQVQNTEAFF.

V and J are TRBV5-4 and TRBJ2-7; D might be TRBD1 or TRBD2, each matching 5 bases. From germline, CDR1 is SGHNT and CDR2 YYREEE (reference sequence). Trimming took off 7 bases at V and 9 bases at J, with 8 bases between the two ends. CDR3 length equals 9 residues. The CDR3 coding sequence is TGTGCCAGCCCGAGGGGGCAGTACTTC. Translating gives CASPRGQYF.

This chain links TRBV5-1 with TRBJ2-1, with 10 bases fitting TRBD2. The germline gives CDR1 SGHRS, CDR2 YFSETQ. V lost 4 bases, J lost 5 bases, and 9 bases stayed unmatched. This CDR3 has 16 amino acids. The DNA for the CDR3 is TGCGCCAGCAGCCTTATAGCGGGGGGCCAAAACAATGAGCAGTTCTTC. Amino acids: CASSLIAGGQNNEQFF.

The chain is built from TRBV11-2 and TRBJ1-2; D remains unclear. CDR3 length equals 12 residues. Germline V gene sequence: CDR1 SGHAT, CDR2 FQNNGV. Between the trimmed V and J ends, which lost 1 base and 10 bases, there was a span of 10 bases. The CDR3 nucleotides are TGTGCCAGCAGCTTAGTCTCCAGCTACTACACCTTC. Translation: CASSLVSSYYTF. Full variable domain (rest looked up from reference TRBV11-2 and TRBJ1-2): EAGVAQSPRYKIIEKRQSVAFWCNPISGHATLYWYQQILGQGPKLLIQFQNNGVVDDSQLPKDRFSAERLKGVDSTLKIQPAKLEDSAVYLCASSLVSSYYTFGSGTRLTVV.

The rearrangement uses TRBV28 and TRBJ1-2; no reliable D call. Looked up from germline, CDR1 is MDHEN and CDR2 is SYDVKM. CDR3 length equals 14 residues. Trimming took off 6 bases at V and 3 bases at J, with 14 bases between the two ends. For the CDR3, the DNA is TGTGCCAGCAGCCCCCGGCTAGTTCACTATGGCTACACCTTC. Its translation: CASSPRLVHYGYTF.